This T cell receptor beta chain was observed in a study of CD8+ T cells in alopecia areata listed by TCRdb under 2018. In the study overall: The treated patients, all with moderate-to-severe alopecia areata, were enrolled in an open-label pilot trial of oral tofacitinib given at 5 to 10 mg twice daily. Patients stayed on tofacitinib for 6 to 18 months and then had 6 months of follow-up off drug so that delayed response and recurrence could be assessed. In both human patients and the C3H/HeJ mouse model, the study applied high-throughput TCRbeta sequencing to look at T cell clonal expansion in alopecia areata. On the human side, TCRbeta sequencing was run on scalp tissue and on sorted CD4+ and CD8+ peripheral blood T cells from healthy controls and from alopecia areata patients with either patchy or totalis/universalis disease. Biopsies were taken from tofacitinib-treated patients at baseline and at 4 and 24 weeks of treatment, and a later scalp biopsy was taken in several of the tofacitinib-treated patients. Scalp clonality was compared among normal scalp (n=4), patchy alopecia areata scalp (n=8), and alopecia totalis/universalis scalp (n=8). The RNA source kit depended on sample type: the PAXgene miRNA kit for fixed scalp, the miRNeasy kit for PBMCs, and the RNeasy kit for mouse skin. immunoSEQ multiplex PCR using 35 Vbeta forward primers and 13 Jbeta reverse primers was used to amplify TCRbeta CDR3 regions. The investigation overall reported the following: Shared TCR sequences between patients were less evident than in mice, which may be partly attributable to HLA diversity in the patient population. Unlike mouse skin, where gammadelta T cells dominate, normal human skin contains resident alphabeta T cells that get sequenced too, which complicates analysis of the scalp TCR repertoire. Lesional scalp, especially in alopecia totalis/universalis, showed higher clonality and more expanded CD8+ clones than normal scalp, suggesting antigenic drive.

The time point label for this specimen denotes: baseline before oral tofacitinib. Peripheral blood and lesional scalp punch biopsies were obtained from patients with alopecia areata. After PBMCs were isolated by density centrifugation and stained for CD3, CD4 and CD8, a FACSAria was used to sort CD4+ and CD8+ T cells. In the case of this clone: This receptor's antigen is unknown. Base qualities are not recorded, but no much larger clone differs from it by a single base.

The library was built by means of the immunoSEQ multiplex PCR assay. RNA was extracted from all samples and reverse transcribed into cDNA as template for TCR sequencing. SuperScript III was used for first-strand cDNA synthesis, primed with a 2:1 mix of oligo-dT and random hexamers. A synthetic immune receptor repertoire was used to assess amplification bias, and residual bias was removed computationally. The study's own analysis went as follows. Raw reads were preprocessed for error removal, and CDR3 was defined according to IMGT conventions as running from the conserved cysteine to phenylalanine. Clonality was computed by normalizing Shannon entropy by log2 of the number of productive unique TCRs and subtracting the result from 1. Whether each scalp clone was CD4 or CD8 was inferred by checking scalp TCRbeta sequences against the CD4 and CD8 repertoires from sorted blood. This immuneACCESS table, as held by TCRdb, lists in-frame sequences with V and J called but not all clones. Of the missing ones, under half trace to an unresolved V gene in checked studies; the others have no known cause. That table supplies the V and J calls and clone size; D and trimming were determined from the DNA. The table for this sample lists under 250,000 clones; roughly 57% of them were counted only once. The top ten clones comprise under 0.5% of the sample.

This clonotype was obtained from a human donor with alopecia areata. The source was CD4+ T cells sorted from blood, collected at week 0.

In nucleotides, the sequence is TGTGCCAGCAGCAGGGACAGGGCCAGTAATGAAAAACTGTTTTTT. Translation gives CASSRDRASNEKLFF. The sequence links TRBV5-4 to TRBJ1-4; 9 middle bases align to TRBD1. Trimming takes 4 bases off V and 4 bases off J; junction bases not matched to a gene: 5. CDR1 and CDR2 are drawn from the germline V gene (reference sequence): SGHNT, YYREEE. Reading from cysteine to phenylalanine, the CDR3 counts 15 amino acids. This entry keeps only the CDR3 DNA: 45 bases, framed from base 1.